The source of this TCR beta chain is a study of human T cells and chemical hapten exposure. With regard to this clonotype: Its target is not known.

Whole-study findings and limits: TCRs at a frequency above 1 in 1000 stayed unchanged with DPC sensitization.

TCRdb fed the RACE reads into MiXCR, producing one record per CDR3 protein. The profile covers about 69,000 distinct CDR3 sequences, with approximately 35% appearing a single time and 7.5% to 10% taken by the ten largest. Indicated time point: patch test 1, 2 weeks after DPC sensitization. The treatment: therapeutic diphenylcyclopropenone sensitization with weekly scalp DPC. Sequencing used whole blood, obtained in connection with sensitization to the hapten diphenylcyclopropenone (DPC). The sequence derives from a man aged 40-50 years with alopecia areata. Some clones in this sample may be carry-over from other donors' samples.

CDR3 in amino acids: CASSYQGPAKTDTQYF. The CDR3, as DNA: TGTGCCAGCAGTTACCAGGGGCCAGCAAAAACAGATACGCAGTATTTT. This rearrangement joins TRBV6-6 to TRBJ2-3; a possible D gene is TRBD1 (6 bases). V lost 2 bases and J lost 3, with 15 bases in between. This CDR3 spans 16 amino acids. Germline lookup yields CDR1 MNHNY and CDR2 SVGAGI (reference sequence).